This T cell receptor beta chain was captured in a study of T-cell memory formation after mild COVID-19. TCRdb itself ran the 5' RACE reads through MiXCR, one entry per CDR3 protein. The table has about 340,000 distinct CDR3 sequences, more than 15% seen once; the top ten hold around 24%. The sample consisted of PBMCs or a T cell subset sorted from them (not recorded which). This TCR came from a man in his late teens or twenties who had mild COVID-19 (a few samples of this study predate the infection). Cell type and time point are not known.

CDR3 nucleotide sequence: TGTGCCAGCAGTAAATCCGGGACAGCACAATACGAGCAGTACGTC. It yields the protein CASSKSGTAQYEQYV. The chain employs TRBV6-4 and TRBJ2-7; TRBD1 agrees at 7 bases. CDR1 is MRHNA and CDR2 is SNTAGT in the germline V gene. The CDR3 has 15 residues. V lost 5 bases, J lost 4 bases, and 11 bases stayed unmatched.